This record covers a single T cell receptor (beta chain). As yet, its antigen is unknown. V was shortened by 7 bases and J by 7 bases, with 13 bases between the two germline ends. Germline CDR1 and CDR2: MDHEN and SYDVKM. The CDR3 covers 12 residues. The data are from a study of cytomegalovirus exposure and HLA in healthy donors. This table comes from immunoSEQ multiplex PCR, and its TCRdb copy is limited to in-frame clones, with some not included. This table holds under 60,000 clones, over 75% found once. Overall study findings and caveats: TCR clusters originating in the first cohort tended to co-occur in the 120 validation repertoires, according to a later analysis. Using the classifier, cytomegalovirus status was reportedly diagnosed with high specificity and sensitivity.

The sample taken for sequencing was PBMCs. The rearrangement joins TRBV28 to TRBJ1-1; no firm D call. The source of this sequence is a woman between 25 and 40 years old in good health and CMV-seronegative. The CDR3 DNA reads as TGTGCCAGCAAGGAGGCCGCGTTTGAAGCTTTCTTT. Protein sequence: CASKEAAFEAFF. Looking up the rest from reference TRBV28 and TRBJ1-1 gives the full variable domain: DVKVTQSSRYLVKRTGEKVFLECVQDMDHENMFWYRQDPGLGLRLIYFSYDVKMKEKGDIPEGYSVSREKKERFSLILESASTNQTSMYLCASKEAAFEAFFGQGTRLTVV.